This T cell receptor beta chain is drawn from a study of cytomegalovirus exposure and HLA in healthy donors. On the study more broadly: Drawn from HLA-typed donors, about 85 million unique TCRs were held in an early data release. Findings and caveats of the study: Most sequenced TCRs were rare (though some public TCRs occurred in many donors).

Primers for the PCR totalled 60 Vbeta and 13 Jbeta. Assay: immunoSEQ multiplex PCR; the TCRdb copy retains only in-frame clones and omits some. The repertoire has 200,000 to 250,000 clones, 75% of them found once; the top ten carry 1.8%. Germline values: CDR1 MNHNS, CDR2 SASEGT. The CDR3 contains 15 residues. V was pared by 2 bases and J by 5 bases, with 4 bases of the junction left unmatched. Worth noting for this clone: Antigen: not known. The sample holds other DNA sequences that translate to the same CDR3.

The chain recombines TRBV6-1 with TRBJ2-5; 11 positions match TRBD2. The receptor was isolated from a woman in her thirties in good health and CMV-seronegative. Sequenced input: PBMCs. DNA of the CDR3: TGTGCCAGCAGTGAATTAGCGGGGGGGCCGGAGACCCAGTACTTC. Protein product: CASSELAGGPETQYF.